Following are 12 T cell receptor beta chains from one sample sequenced in a study of T cells in Graves' hyperthyroidism and ophthalmopathy. Regions amplified from RNA transcripts were the TCR beta CDR3 regions. A set of HTBI primers served as the primers for a first-round RT-PCR of the TCR CDR3. TCRdb recomputed calls from the multiplex PCR reads with MiXCR, one row per CDR3 protein. The data contain around 700,000 distinct CDR3 sequences, around 20% of them singletons. Sequencing was done on a sample of blood. These receptors were collected from a woman aged 50 to 65 with Graves' hyperthyroidism that later progressed to Graves' ophthalmopathy.

This clonotype was seen a handful of times. The DNA of the CDR3 is TGTGCCAGCAGCTTAGTGTCAGGGGCTTTCTTT. Translation gives CASSLVSGAFF. The chain recombines TRBV7-2 with TRBJ1-1; tentative D call: TRBD1 (5 bases). Trimming took off 1 base at V and 11 bases at J, with 8 bases between the two ends. This CDR3 has 11 residues. Looked up from germline, CDR1 is SGHTA and CDR2 is FQGNSA. Drawing the rest from reference TRBV7-2 and TRBJ1-1, the complete variable domain is GAGVSQSPSNKVTEKGKDVELRCDPISGHTALYWYRQSLGQGLEFLIYFQGNSAPDKSGLPSDRFSAERTGGSVSTLTIQRTQQEDSAVYLCASSLVSGAFFGQGTRLTVV.

The table lists this clonotype with many counts. CDR3 sequence: CASSLGLRTGNSGYTF. The DNA for the CDR3 is TGTGCCAGCAGTTTAGGGCTCAGGACAGGAAACTCGGGCTACACCTTC. The chain joins TRBV12-3 or TRBV12-4 to TRBJ1-2; TRBD1 matches at 7 bases. Trimming at V came to 1 base and at J to 8 bases, leaving 13 bases not matched to a gene. This CDR3 comprises 16 residues.

This clonotype was counted a few times. V is TRBV14 and J is TRBJ2-7; D assignment may be TRBD1 or TRBD2 (5 bases each). V lost 3 bases and J 0 bases, leaving 9 bases between the germline ends. The V gene's germline CDR1 is SGHDN and CDR2 FVKESK. The CDR3 is made up of 14 amino acids. Here the CDR3 reads CASSHRGPSYEQYF. The CDR3 coding sequence is TGTGCCAGCAGCCATCGGGGCCCCTCCTACGAGCAGTACTTC.

This rearrangement joins TRBV6-1 to TRBJ1-5, with D perhaps matching TRBD1 (5 bases). In germline, CDR1 is MNHNS, CDR2 SASEGT. The germline V and J ends were trimmed by 6 bases and 6 bases, with 9 bases remaining between them. CDR3 length: 12 amino acids. In nucleotides, the CDR3 is TGTGCCAGCAGCCTCAGGGTTCAGCCCCAGCATTTT. It yields the protein CASSLRVQPQHF.

This chain links TRBV19 with TRBJ2-1, with no clear D. Trimming took off 0 bases at V and 3 bases at J, with 15 bases between the two ends. The V gene's germline CDR1 is LNHDA and CDR2 SQIVND (reference sequence). The CDR3 is 17 amino acids. In nucleotides, the CDR3 is TGTGCCAGTAGTATAGATCCCGGGCGTCAGTTCTACAATGAGCAGTTCTTC. Its translation: CASSIDPGRQFYNEQFF.

The genes are TRBV29-1 and TRBJ2-5; 9 bases line up with TRBD2. Per the germline V gene, CDR1 is SQVTM and CDR2 is ANQGSEA. The CDR3 contains 15 residues. V was pared by 3 bases and J by 5 bases, with 10 bases of the junction left unmatched. The CDR3 DNA reads as TGCAGCGTTGACCTGGCGGGGGGGCCCCAGGAGACCCAGTACTTC. Its protein is CSVDLAGGPQETQYF.

This clonotype was detected many times. The chain couples TRBV11-2 to TRBJ1-1, with D unresolved. Germline lookup yields CDR1 SGHAT and CDR2 FQNNGV. The CDR3 totals 13 residues. The ends were cut back, 3 bases at V and 5 bases at J, with 10 bases in the middle. The CDR3 loop is CASSLGSGTEAFF. The CDR3 bases are TGTGCCAGCAGCTTGGGCAGTGGGACTGAAGCTTTCTTT.

This rearrangement joins TRBV12-3 or TRBV12-4 to TRBJ1-4; D is unclear. Trimming removed 6 bases from V and 6 bases from J, with 17 bases in between. This CDR3 spans 15 amino acids. CDR3 DNA sequence: TGTGCCAGCAGGGCCAGGACGGACCCTTATGAAAAACTGTTTTTT. This gives the protein CASRARTDPYEKLFF.

This clonotype was detected many times. CDR3 DNA sequence: TGTGCCAGCAGTCCAGGGGTAGCTGAGACCCAGTACTTC. It translates to CASSPGVAETQYF. The J gene is TRBJ2-5, the V gene TRBV11-2; D may be TRBD1 (6 bases). Trimming shortened V by 6 bases and J by 5 bases, and 13 bases separated the two germline ends. Germline CDR1 and CDR2: SGHAT and FQNNGV. The CDR3 spans 13 residues.

The genes are TRBV19 and TRBJ1-2, with D possibly TRBD1 on 5 matching bases. The CDR3 is 14 amino acids. Germline V gene sequence: CDR1 LNHDA, CDR2 SQIVND (reference sequence). V was trimmed by 10 bases and J by 1 base, leaving 16 bases between them. This CDR3 is CATSETEINYGYTF. CDR3 nucleotide sequence: TGTGCCACCTCAGAGACAGAGATTAACTATGGCTACACCTTC.

This clonotype was observed at least ten times. The chain carries TRBV2 and TRBJ1-1, with D tentatively TRBD1 (5 bases). Germline lookup yields CDR1 SNHLY and CDR2 FYNNEI. Trimming pared 7 bases from V and 3 bases from J, leaving 15 bases between. This CDR3 has 14 amino acids. CDR3 DNA: TGTGCCAGCAAGTTCGGGGGGTCGGACACTGAAGCTTTCTTT. Residues: CASKFGGSDTEAFF.

The sample holds a few counts of this clonotype. The genes are TRBV11-2 and TRBJ2-2; either TRBD1 or TRBD2 may fit D (5 bases each). The germline CDR1 and CDR2 sequences are SGHAT and FQNNGV. V was cut by 1 base and J by 4 bases, with 16 bases left in between. The CDR3 spans 17 residues. The CDR3 loop is CASSLVYAQGVTGELFF. The DNA of the CDR3 is TGTGCCAGCAGCTTAGTTTATGCCCAGGGAGTCACCGGGGAGCTGTTTTTT.